Presented here are 10 T cell receptor beta chains from one specimen sequenced in a study of CD8 T cells in ankylosing spondylitis. These receptors' targets are unknown. TCRdb recomputed calls from the 5' RACE reads with MiXCR, one row per CDR3 protein. The sample yields fewer than 500,000 distinct CDR3 sequences, more than 25% seen once. Regarding the study as a whole: Eight highly homologous variants formed a TCR beta motif that appeared characteristic of ankylosing spondylitis blood.

Sequenced: blood, either unsorted or a sorted T cell fraction (not recorded which). Receptors originate from a male donor with ankylosing spondylitis.

The V gene is TRBV20-1, the J gene TRBJ2-1; TRBD2 agrees at 13 bases. Germline V CDR1 and CDR2: DFQATT, SNEGSKA (reference sequence). The junction had 5 bases not matched to a gene; V was cut back by 3 bases and J by 6 bases. The length of the CDR3 is 15 residues. The CDR3 reads CSASRLAGGLNEQFF. The CDR3 region has the DNA TGCAGTGCTAGTAGACTAGCGGGAGGCCTCAATGAGCAGTTCTTC.

This clonotype was seen only a few times. The J gene is TRBJ2-1, the V gene TRBV9; maybe TRBD2 (6 bases). CDR3 length: 15 amino acids. V was cut by 4 bases and J by 1 base, with 12 bases left in between. The germline gives CDR1 SGDLS, CDR2 YYNGEE. The CDR3 loop reads CASSPREKSYNEQFF. CDR3 coding DNA: TGTGCCAGCAGCCCTCGGGAGAAATCCTACAATGAGCAGTTCTTC.

The chain uses TRBV5-1 and TRBJ2-1; 9 bases align to TRBD2. The CDR3 has 15 residues. The V gene's germline CDR1 is SGHRS and CDR2 YFSETQ. The junction had 6 bases not matched to a gene; V was cut back by 3 bases and J by 5 bases. CDR3 sequence reads: CASSSIAGVDNEQFF. DNA for the CDR3: TGCGCCAGCAGCTCAATAGCGGGAGTGGACAATGAGCAGTTCTTC.

A few counts support this clonotype. This rearrangement joins TRBV5-1 to TRBJ2-1; 10 bases match TRBD1. The V gene end was trimmed by 4 bases and the J gene end by 7 bases; junction bases not matched to a gene: 8. CDR1 and CDR2 from the germline V gene are SGHRS and YFSETQ. The CDR3 spans 15 residues. CDR3 sequence: CASSAGTGESNEQFF. For the CDR3, the DNA is TGCGCCAGCAGCGCCGGGACAGGGGAAAGTAATGAGCAGTTCTTC.

This clonotype showed up just a few times. The genes are TRBV5-1 and TRBJ1-5; D is uncertain. Germline assignment: CDR1 SGHRS and CDR2 YFSETQ. The CDR3 extends over 15 amino acids. V lost 0 bases and J 5 bases, leaving 12 bases between the germline ends. The CDR3 loop reads CASSLDSGTDQPQHF. CDR3 in DNA: TGCGCCAGCAGCTTGGATTCCGGTACGGATCAGCCCCAGCATTTT.

The rearrangement joins TRBV20-1 to TRBJ2-1; D not certain. The CDR3 has 14 amino acids. From germline, CDR1 is DFQATT and CDR2 SNEGSKA (reference sequence). V gave up 0 bases and J gave up 5 bases, with 11 bases separating them. CDR3 region: CSARDLRTHNEQFF. For the CDR3, the DNA is TGCAGTGCTAGAGATCTCCGGACCCACAATGAGCAGTTCTTC.

The chain employs TRBV20-1 and TRBJ2-1; no firm D call. Trimming cost V 6 bases and J 5 bases, with 11 bases left between them. The CDR3 covers 12 residues. Germline V CDR1 and CDR2: DFQATT, SNEGSKA (reference sequence). Written as DNA, the CDR3 is TGCAGTGCCCCACCCCGGGACAATGAGCAGTTCTTC. It encodes CSAPPRDNEQFF.

The rearrangement uses TRBV2 and TRBJ1-1; D is unclear. Trimming removed 10 bases from V and 1 base from J, with 13 bases in between. The CDR3 is 13 amino acids. The V gene's germline CDR1 is SNHLY and CDR2 FYNNEI. The CDR3 bases are TGTGCCACCCAGCTTACAGAGAACACTGAAGCTTTCTTT. It specifies CATQLTENTEAFF.

This clonotype was seen a few times. This chain connects TRBV6-1 to TRBJ2-5; D gene ambiguous. CDR1 is MNHNS, CDR2 SASEGT, per germline. V was pared by 6 bases and J by 4 bases, with 18 bases between. The CDR3 has 15 amino acids. In DNA, the CDR3 is TGTGCCAGCAGCGATCCCCCAGTCGGGCGAGAGACCCAGTACTTC. Translated: CASSDPPVGRETQYF.

This chain connects TRBV5-5 to TRBJ1-6; D gene ambiguous. This CDR3 is built from 14 residues. The V and J ends lost 3 bases and 6 bases respectively, with 10 bases between them. CDR1 SGHKS and CDR2 YYEKEE come from the germline V gene (reference sequence). In DNA form, the CDR3 reads TGTGCCAGCAGCTGGGGAGGGTCTAATTCACCCCTCCACTTT. Translating gives CASSWGGSNSPLHF. The entire variable domain, with the rest obtained from reference TRBV5-5 and TRBJ1-6, is as follows: DAGVTQSPTHLIKTRGQQVTLRCSPISGHKSVSWYQQVLGQGPQFIFQYYEKEERGRGNFPDRFSARQFPNYSSELNVNALLLGDSALYLCASSWGGSNSPLHFGNGTRLTVT.